This T cell receptor beta chain is drawn from a study of CD4 T cell repertoires in COVID-19. Findings and caveats of the study: Between roughly 6 and 26% of SARS-CoV-2 clonotypes also appeared in SARS-CoV and/or HKU1 spike cultures.

Clones were sequenced by immunoSEQ multiplex PCR, and TCRdb holds only the in-frame ones, with some missing. The table includes more than 65,000 clones, around four fifths detected once. With regard to this clone: The antigen remains unidentified.

This clonotype was sampled from a human donor who had COVID-19. The material was CD4+ T cells from peripheral blood, obtained after recovery from COVID-19.

The DNA of the CDR3 is TGTGCCAGCTCACCGAGGGGCGGGGGCCAAGATTCACCCCTCCACTTT. It specifies CASSPRGGGQDSPLHF. The gene calls are TRBV18 and TRBJ1-6; D might be TRBD1 (6 bases). The germline gives CDR1 KGHSH, CDR2 LQKENI. The CDR3 has 16 amino acids. Trimming removed 3 bases at V and 8 bases at J, with 17 bases between. Variable domain in full (rest from reference TRBV18 and TRBJ1-6): NAGVMQNPRHLVRRRGQEARLRCSPMKGHSHVYWYRQLPEEGLKFMVYLQKENIIDESGMPKERFSAEFPKEGPSILRIQQVVRGDSAAYFCASSPRGGGQDSPLHFGNGTRLTVT.